Listed below are T cell receptor beta chains from one sample, sequenced in a study of T cell responses to AZD1222 COVID-19 vaccine. Only in-frame clones appear in the TCRdb table, and some are missing; sequencing was by immunoSEQ multiplex PCR. Here the sample spans around 78,000 clones, 85% to 90% being singletons. The specimen comprised peripheral blood, sampled 28 days after the second AZD1222 dose. Every receptor here comes from an adult who received the AZD1222 COVID-19 vaccine. The CDR3 runs from the conserved cysteine through the conserved F or W. D genes are given only for firm matches. Only some rows state a clone size, as once, few, many or a class for expanded clones.

clone_size,d_call,v_call,j_call,cdr3_length,cdr3_aa,cdr3_nt
NA,NA,TRBV6-5,TRBJ2-7,15,CASSYLGRQDYEQYF,TGTGCCAGCAGTTACTTAGGGCGACAGGACTACGAGCAGTACTTC
NA,NA,TRBV9,TRBJ1-4,15,CASSVTGYEDEKLFF,TGTGCCAGCAGCGTAACAGGGTATGAGGATGAAAAACTGTTTTTT
few,TRBD1,TRBV7-9,TRBJ2-7,13,CASSNNRGNEQYF,TGTGCCAGCAGCAACAACAGGGGAAACGAGCAGTACTTC
NA,TRBD1,TRBV7-3,TRBJ1-2,15,CASSFSGTGGDGYTF,TGTGCCAGCAGCTTTTCCGGGACAGGGGGCGATGGCTACACCTTC
NA,TRBD1,TRBV28,TRBJ2-7,14,CASSMGQGTYEQYF,TGTGCCAGCAGTATGGGACAGGGAACCTACGAGCAGTACTTC
NA,NA,TRBV7-2,TRBJ1-2,15,CASSPRSTGLYGYTF,TGTGCCAGCAGCCCACGGTCCACAGGGCTCTATGGCTACACCTTC
NA,NA,TRBV11-2,TRBJ1-1,14,CATVRAGRNTEAFF,TGTGCCACCGTCAGGGCGGGGCGAAACACTGAAGCTTTCTTT
NA,NA,TRBV7-9,TRBJ1-1,16,CASSLRDGLNWTEAFF,TGTGCCAGCAGCCTACGGGACGGCCTAAATTGGACTGAAGCTTTCTTT
NA,TRBD1,TRBV9,TRBJ1-1,18,CASSGKSRTGGLNTEAFF,TGTGCCAGCAGCGGGAAGTCTCGGACAGGGGGCTTGAACACTGAAGCTTTCTTT
NA,NA,TRBV5-1,TRBJ2-7,13,CASSLEQAYEQYF,TGCGCCAGCAGCTTGGAACAAGCCTACGAGCAGTACTTC
NA,TRBD1,TRBV28,TRBJ1-1,14,CASGTGTMNTEAFF,TGTGCCAGTGGGACAGGGACCATGAACACTGAAGCTTTCTTT
NA,NA,TRBV5-4,TRBJ1-4,11,CASSLGEKLFF,TGTGCCAGCAGCTTGGGGGAAAAACTGTTTTTT
NA,NA,TRBV5-5,TRBJ1-3,17,CASSLEPLGDIGNTIYF,TGTGCCAGCAGCTTGGAACCCCTCGGGGACATTGGAAACACCATATATTTT
NA,NA,TRBV13,TRBJ1-3,15,CASSLETASGNTIYF,TGTGCCAGCAGCTTAGAGACCGCCTCTGGAAACACCATATATTTT
NA,NA,TRBV18,TRBJ1-1,13,CASSPPLGVGAFF,TGTGCCAGCTCACCGCCACTCGGGGTAGGAGCTTTCTTT
NA,TRBD2,TRBV19,TRBJ2-3,18,CASSRRRSGLGGTDTQYF,TGTGCCAGTAGTCGCCGAAGATCGGGACTAGGGGGGACAGATACGCAGTATTTT
NA,TRBD2,TRBV2,TRBJ2-3,16,CASSGLVAGGADTQYF,TGTGCCAGCAGTGGGCTCGTAGCGGGGGGAGCTGATACGCAGTATTTT
NA,NA,TRBV5-1,TRBJ2-3,13,CASSRTERGTQYF,TGCGCCAGCAGCCGAACGGAGAGGGGGACGCAGTATTTT
NA,NA,TRBV9,TRBJ1-4,15,CASSASHSTNEKLFF,TGTGCCAGCAGCGCCTCACACTCAACTAATGAAAAACTGTTTTTT
once,TRBD1,TRBV28,TRBJ1-3,15,CASSLRDRGLNTIYF,TGTGCCAGCAGTTTGAGGGACAGGGGGCTAAACACCATATATTTT
NA,NA,TRBV4-1,TRBJ1-4,14,CASSQDGAREKLFF,TGCGCCAGCAGCCAAGATGGGGCTCGGGAAAAACTGTTTTTT
NA,NA,TRBV2,TRBJ1-1,16,CASRITPKRMNTEAFF,TGTGCCAGCAGGATCACCCCGAAACGGATGAACACTGAAGCTTTCTTT
NA,NA,TRBV6-5,TRBJ2-4,14,CASSYSDTKNIQYF,TGTGCCAGCAGTTACTCAGACACAAAAAACATTCAGTACTTC
NA,NA,TRBV7-9,TRBJ1-2,14,CASSLLTDTYGYTF,TGTGCCAGCAGCTTACTTACGGACACCTATGGCTACACCTTC
NA,TRBD2,TRBV19,TRBJ2-2,12,CASARGGAELFF,TGTGCCTCCGCCCGCGGGGGGGCAGAGCTGTTTTTT
NA,NA,TRBV3-1/TRBV3-2,TRBJ1-1,14,CASSQLVGNTEAFF,TGTGCCAGCAGCCAACTGGTAGGGAACACTGAAGCTTTCTTT
NA,TRBD1,TRBV18,TRBJ2-6,17,CASSPPGTGSGANVLTF,TGTGCCAGCTCACCACCCGGGACAGGGAGTGGGGCCAACGTCCTGACTTTC
NA,NA,TRBV6-5,TRBJ2-2,14,CATLGPGNTGELFF,TGTGCCACCCTGGGGCCCGGGAACACCGGGGAGCTGTTTTTT
NA,NA,TRBV5-1,TRBJ2-2,14,CASRRDSGGGELFF,TGCGCCAGCAGACGGGACAGCGGGGGCGGGGAGCTGTTTTTT
NA,TRBD2,TRBV3-1/TRBV3-2,TRBJ2-3,16,CASSRLAGGLTDTQYF,TGTGCCAGCAGCCGGCTAGCGGGGGGCCTCACAGATACGCAGTATTTT
NA,TRBD1,TRBV6-1,TRBJ1-5,15,CASSSTDRESQPQHF,TGTGCCAGCAGTTCTACCGACAGGGAAAGTCAGCCCCAGCATTTT
NA,TRBD1,TRBV18,TRBJ2-7,13,CASSRTGWDEQYF,TGTGCCAGCTCGCGGACAGGGTGGGACGAGCAGTACTTC
NA,NA,TRBV7-9,TRBJ2-7,12,CASSGQPYEQYF,TGTGCCAGCAGCGGACAGCCCTACGAGCAGTACTTC
once,TRBD1,TRBV30,TRBJ1-4,14,CAWDRGAGGEKLFF,TGTGCCTGGGATAGGGGGGCAGGGGGTGAAAAACTGTTTTTT
few,NA,TRBV30,TRBJ1-2,13,CAWSVLGPYGYTF,TGTGCCTGGAGTGTACTGGGACCCTATGGCTACACCTTC
NA,TRBD2,TRBV5-1,TRBJ2-1,14,CASSPPSGGYEQFF,TGCGCCAGCAGCCCTCCTAGCGGGGGCTATGAGCAGTTCTTC
NA,TRBD2,TRBV7-9,TRBJ2-1,14,CAIVITSAHGKQFF,TGTGCCATTGTTATAACTAGCGCCCACGGAAAGCAGTTCTTC
NA,NA,TRBV6-5,TRBJ1-4,14,CASSYSETNEKLFF,TGTGCCAGCAGTTACTCTGAAACTAATGAAAAACTGTTTTTT
NA,NA,TRBV4-3,TRBJ1-5,15,CASSQVIGSLRPQHF,TGCGCCAGCAGCCAAGTAATTGGTAGTCTTCGGCCCCAGCATTTT
NA,TRBD1,TRBV19,TRBJ1-1,15,CASSIKKTGGTEAFF,TGTGCCAGTAGTATAAAGAAGACAGGGGGCACTGAAGCTTTCTTT
NA,NA,TRBV5-1,TRBJ1-1,14,CASSLVPPNTEAFF,TGCGCCAGCAGCTTGGTACCCCCGAACACTGAAGCTTTCTTT
NA,NA,TRBV14,TRBJ1-5,13,CASSQNGWEPQHF,TGTGCCAGCAGCCAAAACGGCTGGGAGCCCCAGCATTTT
NA,TRBD1,TRBV11-2,TRBJ1-4,15,CASSSPGGTNEKLFF,TGTGCCAGCAGCTCTCCAGGGGGAACTAATGAAAAACTGTTTTTT
NA,NA,TRBV11-2,TRBJ1-6,15,CASSLQLGGHSPLHF,TGTGCCAGCAGCTTACAGCTGGGTGGGCATTCACCCCTCCACTTT
NA,NA,TRBV11-1,TRBJ2-6,12,CASSPTGNVLTF,TGTGCCAGCAGCCCAACAGGCAACGTCCTGACTTTC
once,NA,TRBV6-5,TRBJ2-1,15,CASSYEWTGVDEQFF,TGTGCCAGCAGTTACGAATGGACCGGGGTCGATGAGCAGTTCTTC
once,NA,TRBV5-1,TRBJ2-7,13,CASSPGTWGEQYF,TGCGCCAGCAGCCCCGGGACCTGGGGCGAGCAGTACTTC
once,TRBD1,TRBV6-5,TRBJ2-7,14,CASVGTGGAWEQYF,TGTGCCAGTGTAGGAACAGGGGGAGCTTGGGAGCAGTACTTC
NA,TRBD1,TRBV4-2,TRBJ1-6,19,CASSQDSLNTGTDYSPLHF,TGTGCCAGCAGCCAAGACTCTCTTAATACCGGGACAGACTATTCACCCCTCCACTTT
NA,TRBD1,TRBV5-8,TRBJ2-3,14,CASSWGRGTDTQYF,TGTGCCAGCAGCTGGGGCAGGGGGACAGATACGCAGTATTTT
few,TRBD1,TRBV2,TRBJ1-3,13,CASSGSGQGLKYF,TGTGCCAGCAGTGGATCGGGACAGGGACTCAAATATTTT
NA,TRBD1,TRBV18,TRBJ1-2,14,CASSPGQGNYGYTF,TGTGCCAGCTCCCCAGGACAGGGGAACTATGGCTACACCTTC
NA,NA,TRBV9,TRBJ1-6,15,CASGKGQTTNSPLHF,TGTGCTAGCGGCAAAGGACAGACAACAAATTCACCCCTCCACTTT
once,NA,TRBV5-1,TRBJ2-1,11,CASARADEQFF,TGCGCCAGCGCACGGGCCGATGAGCAGTTCTTC
NA,NA,TRBV24-1,TRBJ2-7,13,CATSAFEYSEQYF,TGTGCCACCAGTGCATTCGAGTATAGCGAGCAGTACTTC